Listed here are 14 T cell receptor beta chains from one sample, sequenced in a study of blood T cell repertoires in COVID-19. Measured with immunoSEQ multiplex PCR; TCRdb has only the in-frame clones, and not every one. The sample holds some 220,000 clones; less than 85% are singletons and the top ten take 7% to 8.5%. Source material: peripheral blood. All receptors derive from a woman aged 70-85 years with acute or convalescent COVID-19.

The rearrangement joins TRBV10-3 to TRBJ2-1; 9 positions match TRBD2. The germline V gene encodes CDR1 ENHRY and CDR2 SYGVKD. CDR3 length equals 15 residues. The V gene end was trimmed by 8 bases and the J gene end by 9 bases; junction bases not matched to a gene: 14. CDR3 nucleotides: TGTGCCATCGCTCGGGAAGCGGGGGGCCCGGGTGAGCAGTTCTTC. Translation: CAIAREAGGPGEQFF.

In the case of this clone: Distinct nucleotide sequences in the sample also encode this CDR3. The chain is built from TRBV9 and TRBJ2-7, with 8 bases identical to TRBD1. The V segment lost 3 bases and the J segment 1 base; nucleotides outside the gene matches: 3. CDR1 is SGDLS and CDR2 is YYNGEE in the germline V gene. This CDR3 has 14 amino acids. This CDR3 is CASSAGQASYEQYF. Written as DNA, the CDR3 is TGTGCCAGCAGCGCGGGACAGGCTTCCTACGAGCAGTACTTC.

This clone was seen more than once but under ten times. CDR3 DNA: TGCGCCAGCAGCCAAGAGTTAGTCGGGGGGACGCCCTACGAGCAGTACTTC. It yields the protein CASSQELVGGTPYEQYF. The chain uses TRBV4-3 and TRBJ2-7; 7 nucleotides align to TRBD2. After removal of 0 bases from V and 2 bases from J, the junction contained 10 bases not matched to a gene. The CDR3 totals 17 residues. Germline CDR1 and CDR2: LGHNA and YSLEER.

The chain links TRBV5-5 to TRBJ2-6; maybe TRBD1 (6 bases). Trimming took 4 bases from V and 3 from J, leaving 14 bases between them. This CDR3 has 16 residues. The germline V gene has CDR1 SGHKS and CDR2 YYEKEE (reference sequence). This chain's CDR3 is CASSLGGGFGANVLTF. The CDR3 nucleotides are TGTGCCAGCAGCCTGGGTGGGGGCTTTGGGGCCAACGTCCTGACTTTC.

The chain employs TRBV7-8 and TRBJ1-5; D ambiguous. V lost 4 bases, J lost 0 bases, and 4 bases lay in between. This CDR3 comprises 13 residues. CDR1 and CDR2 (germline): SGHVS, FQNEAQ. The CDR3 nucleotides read TGTGCCAGCAGCTCTTATAGCAATCAGCCCCAGCATTTT. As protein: CASSSYSNQPQHF.

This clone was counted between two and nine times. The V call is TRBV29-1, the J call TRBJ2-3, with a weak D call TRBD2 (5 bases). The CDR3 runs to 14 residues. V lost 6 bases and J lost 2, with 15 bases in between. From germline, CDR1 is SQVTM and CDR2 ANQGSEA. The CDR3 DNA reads TGCAGCGTCTCCCGGGGAGAGGTCACAGATACGCAGTATTTT. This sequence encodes CSVSRGEVTDTQYF.

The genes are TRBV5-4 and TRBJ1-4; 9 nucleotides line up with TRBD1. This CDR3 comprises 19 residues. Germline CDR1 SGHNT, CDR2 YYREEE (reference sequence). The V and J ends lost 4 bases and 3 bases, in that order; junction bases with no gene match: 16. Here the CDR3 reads CASSRMTGGLASSNEKLFF. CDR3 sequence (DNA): TGTGCCAGCAGCCGGATGACAGGGGGATTGGCGTCGTCTAATGAAAAACTGTTTTTT.

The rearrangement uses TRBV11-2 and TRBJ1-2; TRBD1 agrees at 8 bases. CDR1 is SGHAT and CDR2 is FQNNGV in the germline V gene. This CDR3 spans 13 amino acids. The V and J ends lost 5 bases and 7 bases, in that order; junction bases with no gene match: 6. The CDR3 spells CASSLGQGVGYTF. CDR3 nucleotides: TGTGCCAGCAGCCTAGGACAGGGCGTTGGCTACACCTTC.

The CDR3 nucleotides read TGTGCCAGCAGCTCCCTTAGACTAGCGGGCTACCAAGAGACCCAGTACTTC. This translates into CASSSLRLAGYQETQYF. This sequence joins TRBV7-8 and TRBJ2-5; 10 bases line up with TRBD2. Germline lookup yields CDR1 SGHVS and CDR2 FQNEAQ. This CDR3 region has 17 residues. With V trimmed by 4 bases and J by 0 bases, 8 bases remained unmatched.

CDR3: CASSFPLGGSLIYEQYF. The CDR3 region has the DNA TGTGCCAGCAGCTTTCCGTTGGGGGGGAGCTTAATCTACGAGCAGTACTTC. V and J are TRBV7-2 and TRBJ2-7, with TRBD2 matching 7 bases. Trimming removed 3 bases from V and 3 bases from J; junction bases left unmatched: 14. The CDR3 is 17 amino acids. CDR1 is SGHTA and CDR2 is FQGNSA in the germline V gene. Based on the CDR3 plus reference TRBV7-2 and TRBJ2-7, the full variable domain is GAGVSQSPSNKVTEKGKDVELRCDPISGHTALYWYRQSLGQGLEFLIYFQGNSAPDKSGLPSDRFSAERTGGSVSTLTIQRTQQEDSAVYLCASSFPLGGSLIYEQYFGPGTRLTVT.

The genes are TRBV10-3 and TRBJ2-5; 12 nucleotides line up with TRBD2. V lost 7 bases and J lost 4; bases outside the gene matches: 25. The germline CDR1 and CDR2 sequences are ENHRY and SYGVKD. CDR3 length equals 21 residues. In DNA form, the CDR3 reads TGTGCCATCAAGAACCCCTTCCCTAGGAGACTAGCGGGGGCCGAGGGAGAGACCCAGTACTTC. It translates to CAIKNPFPRRLAGAEGETQYF.

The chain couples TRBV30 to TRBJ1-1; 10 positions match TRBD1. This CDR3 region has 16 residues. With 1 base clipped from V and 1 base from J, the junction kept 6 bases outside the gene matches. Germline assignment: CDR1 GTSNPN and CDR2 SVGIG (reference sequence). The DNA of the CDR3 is TGTGCCTGGAGTGCGTCGGGACAGGGGAAGAACACTGAAGCTTTCTTT. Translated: CAWSASGQGKNTEAFF.

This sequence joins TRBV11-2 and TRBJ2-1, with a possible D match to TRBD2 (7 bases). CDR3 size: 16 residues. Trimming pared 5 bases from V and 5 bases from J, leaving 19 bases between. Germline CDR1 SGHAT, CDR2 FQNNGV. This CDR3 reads CASSPRGAGDNNEQFF. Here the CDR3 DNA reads TGTGCCAGCAGCCCCCGGGGGGCGGGGGATAACAATGAGCAGTTCTTC.

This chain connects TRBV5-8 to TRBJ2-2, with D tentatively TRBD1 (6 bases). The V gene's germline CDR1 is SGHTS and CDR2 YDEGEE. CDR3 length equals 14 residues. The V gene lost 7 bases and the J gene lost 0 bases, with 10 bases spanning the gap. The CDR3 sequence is CASRRQANTGELFF. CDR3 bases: TGTGCCAGCCGGCGACAGGCGAACACCGGGGAGCTGTTTTTT.